This T cell receptor (beta chain) was found in a study of blood T cells in healthy people across ages. It was ten milliliters of peripheral blood that were drawn from each donor. This clonotype has more than one count but fewer than ten. The use of a sample-barcoded 5' primer and a J-beta primer mix characterized a second PCR of roughly 6 to 11 cycles. MiXCR, applied by TCRdb to the 5' RACE reads, yields one record per CDR3 protein. This table holds about 970,000 distinct CDR3 sequences, roughly 51% found once. Unmatched junction bases numbered 10, after V lost 4 bases and J lost 4 bases. Germline lookup yields CDR1 SQVTM and CDR2 ANQGSEA. This CDR3 has 16 amino acids.

This TCR was sampled from a woman in her sixties or seventies in good health. The rearrangement joins TRBV29-1 to TRBJ2-5, with 12 nucleotides matching TRBD2. Specimen: blood. The CDR3 sequence: CSVGGGLAGIRETQYF. DNA of the CDR3: TGCAGCGTTGGTGGAGGACTAGCGGGAATTCGAGAGACCCAGTACTTC.